This entry lists 15 T cell receptor beta chains sequenced from one sample in a study of Ad26.COV2.S vaccination and SARS-CoV-2 variants. Treatment reported: roughly 18 received Ad26.COV2.S at low or high dose, single or two shots; about 5 received placebo; per-sample allocation not given. The investigators took samples on day 63 after the first vaccine or placebo injection. The data were produced by immunoSEQ multiplex PCR, yet TCRdb's version contains in-frame clones alone and is incomplete. The sample lists about 350,000 clones; around 89% were seen once. Sequencing was performed on peripheral blood, taken in a trial of Ad26.COV2.S vaccine versus placebo. Receptors originate from a person between 18 and 65 years old who received the Ad26.COV2.S COVID-19 vaccine or a placebo.

This rearrangement joins TRBV19 to TRBJ2-1; 10 nucleotides line up with TRBD2. CDR3 length: 15 amino acids. Trimming at V came to 4 bases and at J to 8 bases, leaving 8 bases not matched to a gene. Germline CDR1 and CDR2: LNHDA and SQIVND (reference sequence). The CDR3 DNA follows: TGTGCCAGTAGTAGAAGCGGGAGGGCCCAGGATGAGCAGTTCTTC. Translation gives CASSRSGRAQDEQFF. The full variable domain, its missing parts supplied by reference TRBV19 and TRBJ2-1, is DGGITQSPKYLFRKEGQNVTLSCEQNLNHDAMYWYRQDPGQGLRLIYYSQIVNDFQKGDIAEGYSVSREKKESFPLTVTSAQKNPTAFYLCASSRSGRAQDEQFFGPGTRLTVL.

The chain combines TRBV15 with TRBJ1-5, with TRBD1 matching over 7 bases. The CDR3 runs 16 residues. J was trimmed by 5 bases and V by 0 bases; bases with no gene match: 7. CDR1 is LNHNV and CDR2 is YYDKDF in the germline V gene (reference sequence). As DNA, the CDR3 is TGTGCCACCAGCAGAGAACCAAACAGGGGTTATCAGCCCCAGCATTTT. Translation gives CATSREPNRGYQPQHF.

V and J are TRBV19 and TRBJ2-6, with 7 bases lining up with TRBD2. Germline lookup yields CDR1 LNHDA and CDR2 SQIVND (reference sequence). This CDR3 spans 18 amino acids. J was trimmed by 0 bases and V by 4 bases; bases with no gene match: 9. The CDR3 coding sequence is TGTGCCAGTAGTAGGGGGGGAGGATCCTTCTCTGGGGCCAACGTCCTGACTTTC. Translating it yields CASSRGGGSFSGANVLTF. The variable domain in full, with the rest retrieved from reference TRBV19 and TRBJ2-6, is DGGITQSPKYLFRKEGQNVTLSCEQNLNHDAMYWYRQDPGQGLRLIYYSQIVNDFQKGDIAEGYSVSREKKESFPLTVTSAQKNPTAFYLCASSRGGGSFSGANVLTFGAGSRLTVL.

As regards this clone: No DNA is shown, since the ends of the CDR3 on it are uncertain; the CDR3 is the one TCRdb lists. V gene TRBV27 combines with J gene TRBJ1-1; TRBD1, the table's D call, was not compared with the DNA. CDR1 is MNHEY, CDR2 SMNVEV, per germline (reference sequence). The CDR3 comprises 19 residues, both ends counted. The chain's CDR3 is CASSSSAGTGGRVDTEAFF.

The chain links TRBV7-8 to TRBJ1-1; D gene uncertain. This CDR3 has 14 amino acids. Germline V gene data show CDR1 as SGHVS and CDR2 as FQNEAQ. The germline V and J ends were trimmed by 4 bases and 0 bases, with 9 bases remaining between them. CDR3 sequence: CASSSTVMNTEAFF. The CDR3 DNA reads as TGTGCCAGCAGCTCTACAGTAATGAACACTGAAGCTTTCTTT.

The V gene is TRBV18, the J gene TRBJ2-1; D is perhaps TRBD1 (6 bases). Trimming took 3 bases from V and 5 from J, leaving 11 bases between them. The germline gives CDR1 KGHSH, CDR2 LQKENI. CDR3 length equals 14 residues. The CDR3 coding sequence is TGTGCCAGCTCACCCCGACAGGTTAACAATGAGCAGTTCTTC. It translates to CASSPRQVNNEQFF.

V usage is TRBV7-9 and J usage is TRBJ1-3; possibly TRBD1 for D (5 bases). Trimming shortened V by 2 bases and J by 0 bases, and 8 bases separated the two germline ends. CDR3 length: 15 amino acids. The germline V gene encodes CDR1 SEHNR and CDR2 FQNEAQ (reference sequence). CDR3 in amino acids: CASSLRGDSGNTIYF. The CDR3 DNA reads as TGTGCCAGCAGCTTACGGGGGGACTCTGGAAACACCATATATTTT.

In its sample, this clone was seen a few times. This chain connects TRBV14 to TRBJ2-7, with D unresolved. The germline CDR1 and CDR2 sequences are SGHDN and FVKESK. The ends were cut back, 2 bases at V and 4 bases at J, with 12 bases in the middle. The CDR3 runs to 14 residues. The CDR3 is CASSQLTSRYEQYF. CDR3 in DNA: TGTGCCAGCAGCCAACTTACCTCTCGGTACGAGCAGTACTTC.

This rearrangement joins TRBV4-3 to TRBJ1-5, with TRBD1 as a possible D gene (6 bases). CDR1 and CDR2 (germline): LGHNA, YSLEER. Trimming removed 1 base at V and 7 bases at J, with 14 bases between. The CDR3 runs to 15 residues. For the CDR3, the DNA is TGCGCCAGCAGCCAAGCGGCAGGGGCAGGGCAGCCCCAGCATTTT. It yields the protein CASSQAAGAGQPQHF.

The CDR3 loop reads CASRATGFDTIYF. The CDR3 DNA is TGTGCCAGCAGAGCGACAGGGTTCGACACCATATATTTT. This chain joins TRBV11-2 and TRBJ1-3, with 7 nucleotides matching TRBD1. V was pared by 6 bases and J by 8 bases, with 7 bases of the junction left unmatched. The CDR3 sequence is 13 residues long. Germline values: CDR1 SGHAT, CDR2 FQNNGV.

In regard to this clone: Other nucleotide sequences in the sample specify the same CDR3. This rearrangement joins TRBV6-1 to TRBJ2-2; D remains ambiguous. The CDR3 spans 14 residues. Per the germline V gene, CDR1 is MNHNS and CDR2 is SASEGT. Trimming shortened V by 0 bases and J by 2 bases, and 4 bases separated the two germline ends. The CDR3 DNA is TGTGCCAGCAGTGAAGCAGGAAACACCGGGGAGCTGTTTTTT. This gives the protein CASSEAGNTGELFF.

This chain joins TRBV3-1 (or the pseudogene TRBV3-2) and TRBJ1-1; 8 bases are a match to TRBD1. With V trimmed by 5 bases and J by 5 bases, 7 bases remained unmatched. The CDR3 has 14 amino acids. CDR1 is LGHDT and CDR2 is YNNKEL in the germline V gene (reference sequence). In DNA form, the CDR3 reads TGTGCCAGCAGCGTCAGGGGGCGCGGGACTGAAGCTTTCTTT. This gives the protein CASSVRGRGTEAFF.

The table lists this clone with a few counts. CDR3 sequence reads: CASGTTSTDTQYF. CDR3 DNA: TGTGCCAGCGGGACTACTAGCACAGATACGCAGTATTTT. The rearrangement uses TRBV6-4 and TRBJ2-3, with 7 bases lining up with TRBD2. From germline, CDR1 is MRHNA and CDR2 SNTAGT. The V and J ends lost 8 bases and 0 bases, in that order; junction bases with no gene match: 2. The CDR3 consists of 13 residues.

This clone was picked up one time. This CDR3 reads CASSQGSGYYEQYF. DNA for the CDR3: TGCGCCAGCAGCCAAGGGTCAGGCTACTACGAGCAGTACTTC. The V call is TRBV4-3, the J call TRBJ2-7; D gene uncertain. This CDR3 region has 14 residues. From germline, CDR1 is LGHNA and CDR2 YSLEER. V was clipped by 1 base and J by 3 bases, with 10 bases between them.

The CDR3 reads CASRPTGTITDTQYF. Here the CDR3 DNA reads TGTGCCAGCAGGCCAACCGGGACTATTACAGATACGCAGTATTTT. The genes are TRBV2 and TRBJ2-3; 7 bases line up with TRBD2. The V gene end was trimmed by 6 bases and the J gene end by 3 bases; junction bases not matched to a gene: 9. The germline V gene has CDR1 SNHLY and CDR2 FYNNEI. The length of the CDR3 is 15 residues. Variable domain in full (rest from reference TRBV2 and TRBJ2-3): EPEVTQTPSHQVTQMGQEVILRCVPISNHLYFYWYRQILGQKVEFLVSFYNNEISEKSEIFDDQFSVERPDGSNFTLKIRSTKLEDSAMYFCASRPTGTITDTQYFGPGTRLTVL.